The clone carrying this T cell receptor beta chain was seen a single time. Its antigen is unknown. This sample was taken from a study of cytomegalovirus exposure and HLA in healthy donors. The overall study: Genetic ancestry analysis placed around four fifths of the 398 donors that were genotyped in the Caucasian-associated cluster. Study-wide results and caveats: In a later analysis, at a false discovery rate of 0.05, approximately 15,000 TCR beta sequences matched HLA alleles. Altogether, 150 to 200 TCR beta chains were recorded as cytomegalovirus-associated. Exclusion applied to some V segments, including TRBV6-2 and TRBV6-3, as they were indistinguishable.

Trimming took 0 bases from V and 12 from J, leaving 21 bases between them. Germline V gene data show CDR1 as SQVTM and CDR2 as ANQGSEA. The CDR3 spans 15 residues. Both 60 Vbeta primers and 13 Jbeta primers went into the PCR. Repertoires were generated with immunoSEQ multiplex PCR, while TCRdb's copy carries only in-frame clones and drops some. The data hold approximately 220,000 clones, with approximately 79% observed a single time. The TCR was taken from a male donor in good health and CMV-seronegative. The V gene is TRBV29-1, the J gene TRBJ2-1, with TRBD1 as a possible D gene (5 bases). Sequences were obtained from PBMCs. DNA for the CDR3: TGCAGCGTTGAAGATGGTGTCCTGGGGCTTCTGGGGCAGTTCTTC. Its protein product is CSVEDGVLGLLGQFF.